This TCR beta chain was observed in a study of human T cells and chemical hapten exposure. Study-wide points: Donors were affected by alopecia, so their immune reaction might vary from that of healthy individuals.

This clonotype has a handful of counts. Its antigen is as yet unknown. This CDR3 contains 13 residues. Trimming removed 0 bases at V and 14 bases at J, with 14 bases between. CDR1 and CDR2 from the germline V gene are SGHVS and FQNEAQ. Specified time point: patch test 2, 6 weeks after DPC sensitization. Noted treatment: therapeutic diphenylcyclopropenone sensitization with weekly scalp DPC. TCRdb reprocessed the RACE reads with MiXCR, giving one entry per CDR3 protein. In the table there are 100,000 or so distinct CDR3 sequences, 11% of which are singletons. The receptor's source is a man aged 35-49 years with alopecia areata. Some clones in this sample may be carry-over from other donors' samples. The V call is TRBV7-8, the J call TRBJ2-1; D ambiguous. The source was whole blood, collected in connection with sensitization to the hapten diphenylcyclopropenone (DPC). The CDR3 DNA follows: TGTGCCAGCAGCTTAGCGCTGGAGCGAGGCAAGTTCTTC. Protein: CASSLALERGKFF.